Listed below are T cell receptor beta chains from one sample, sequenced in a study of shared clonotypes between healthy human individuals. Some clones are missing from TCRdb's copy, which holds only in-frame ones; the method was immunoSEQ multiplex PCR. Seen here are more than 2 million clones, 90% to 96% observed once, and the top ten hold roughly 0.13%. The sample taken for sequencing was naive CD4+ T cells sorted from blood. All receptors come from a young man in good health. Both conserved end residues are part of each CDR3. The order of the fields is CDR3 protein, CDR3 DNA, clone size, J gene, V gene, D gene. The D gene is left open where the match is weak. Size values are once, few and many counts, or a class for expanded clones, and some rows have none.

CDR3: CASLRDRESTEAFF; DNA: TGTGCCAGCCTCCGGGACAGGGAGTCCACTGAAGCTTTCTTT; size: -; J: TRBJ1-1; V: TRBV2; D: TRBD1
CDR3: CASSLARELFF; DNA: TGTGCCAGCAGCTTAGCCCGGGAGCTGTTTTTT; size: once; J: TRBJ2-2; V: TRBV7-2; D: -
CDR3: CASIGVNTGELFF; DNA: TGTGCCAGCATTGGGGTGAACACCGGGGAGCTGTTTTTT; size: -; J: TRBJ2-2; V: TRBV28; D: -
CDR3: CASSLNRIHEQFF; DNA: TGTGCCAGCAGCTTAAACAGGATCCATGAGCAGTTCTTC; size: -; J: TRBJ2-1; V: TRBV7-2; D: -
CDR3: CASSSMAQPQHF; DNA: TGTGCCAGCAGTTCCATGGCTCAGCCCCAGCATTTT; size: -; J: TRBJ1-5; V: TRBV28; D: -
CDR3: CASSFGTLVTGELFF; DNA: TGTGCCAGCAGCTTCGGGACCCTTGTAACCGGGGAGCTGTTTTTT; size: -; J: TRBJ2-2; V: TRBV5-6; D: -
CDR3: CASSRGLAGGPYEQYF; DNA: TGTGCCAGCAGTCGGGGACTAGCGGGAGGGCCCTACGAGCAGTACTTC; size: -; J: TRBJ2-7; V: TRBV2; D: TRBD2
CDR3: CASKLVGSNQPQHF; DNA: TGTGCCAGCAAGTTAGTGGGTAGCAATCAGCCCCAGCATTTT; size: -; J: TRBJ1-5; V: TRBV6-1; D: -
CDR3: CASSLDRGTEQYF; DNA: TGCGCCAGCAGCTTGGACAGGGGTACCGAGCAGTACTTC; size: -; J: TRBJ2-7; V: TRBV5-1; D: TRBD1
CDR3: CASSYSTRGNYGYTF; DNA: TGTGCCAGCAGTTACTCGACCAGGGGCAACTATGGCTACACCTTC; size: -; J: TRBJ1-2; V: TRBV6-5; D: -
CDR3: CASSQDYRTGGGYTF; DNA: TGCGCCAGCAGCCAAGATTATCGGACAGGAGGTGGCTACACCTTC; size: -; J: TRBJ1-2; V: TRBV4-3; D: TRBD1
CDR3: CASNLNGRGMSYEQYF; DNA: TGTGCCAGCAACCTAAACGGCAGGGGGATGTCCTACGAGCAGTACTTC; size: once; J: TRBJ2-7; V: TRBV2; D: TRBD1
CDR3: CASSHVWNEQFF; DNA: TGTGCCAGCAGCCACGTATGGAATGAGCAGTTCTTC; size: -; J: TRBJ2-1; V: TRBV14; D: -
CDR3: CASSPFRDRGSGELFF; DNA: TGTGCCAGCAGCCCGTTCCGGGACAGGGGTAGCGGGGAGCTGTTTTTT; size: -; J: TRBJ2-2; V: TRBV14; D: TRBD1
CDR3: CSVSRNQETQYF; DNA: TGCAGCGTATCACGGAACCAAGAGACCCAGTACTTC; size: -; J: TRBJ2-5; V: TRBV29-1; D: -
CDR3: CSVDPPPSGSYEQYF; DNA: TGCAGCGTTGATCCCCCCCCTAGCGGGAGCTACGAGCAGTACTTC; size: -; J: TRBJ2-7; V: TRBV29-1; D: TRBD2
CDR3: CAGETGTGELFF; DNA: TGTGCCGGGGAGACAGGGACCGGGGAGCTGTTTTTT; size: -; J: TRBJ2-2; V: TRBV28; D: TRBD1
CDR3: CASSEGPTASYEQYF; DNA: TGTGCCAGCAGTGAAGGGCCGACAGCCTCCTACGAGCAGTACTTC; size: -; J: TRBJ2-7; V: TRBV2; D: -
CDR3: CASSFRDRGRDEQFF; DNA: TGCGCCAGCAGCTTCAGGGACAGGGGGCGGGATGAGCAGTTCTTC; size: -; J: TRBJ2-1; V: TRBV5-1; D: TRBD1
CDR3: CASSLREGTEAFF; DNA: TGTGCCAGTAGTCTCCGGGAGGGGACTGAAGCTTTCTTT; size: -; J: TRBJ1-1; V: TRBV19; D: -
CDR3: CASSIGTQNTEAFF; DNA: TGTGCCAGTAGTATTGGGACCCAGAACACTGAAGCTTTCTTT; size: -; J: TRBJ1-1; V: TRBV19; D: -
CDR3: CASTPRGAGHQPQHF; DNA: TGTGCCAGCACCCCTCGTGGAGCAGGGCATCAGCCCCAGCATTTT; size: -; J: TRBJ1-5; V: TRBV25-1; D: -
CDR3: CASSADRNGANVLTF; DNA: TGTGCCAGCAGCGCGGACAGGAATGGGGCCAACGTCCTGACTTTC; size: -; J: TRBJ2-6; V: TRBV2; D: TRBD1
CDR3: CASSKGDNYGYTF; DNA: TGTGCCAGTAGTAAGGGGGATAACTATGGCTACACCTTC; size: -; J: TRBJ1-2; V: TRBV19; D: -
CDR3: CASSLAGVASYEQYF; DNA: TGTGCCAGCAGCTTAGCGGGAGTGGCCTCCTACGAGCAGTACTTC; size: -; J: TRBJ2-7; V: TRBV7-2; D: -
CDR3: CASSMTENTEAFF; DNA: TGTGCCAGCAGCATGACGGAGAACACTGAAGCTTTCTTT; size: -; J: TRBJ1-1; V: TRBV6-1; D: -
CDR3: CASQETDLYNEQFF; DNA: TGCGCCAGCCAGGAGACAGACCTTTACAATGAGCAGTTCTTC; size: -; J: TRBJ2-1; V: TRBV5-1; D: -
CDR3: CASSRGDSRTDTQYF; DNA: TGTGCCAGCTCACGGGGGGACAGCCGCACAGATACGCAGTATTTT; size: -; J: TRBJ2-3; V: TRBV18; D: -
CDR3: CASSPGQGASYEQYF; DNA: TGTGCCAGCTCACCTGGACAGGGGGCCAGCTACGAGCAGTACTTC; size: -; J: TRBJ2-7; V: TRBV18; D: TRBD1
CDR3: CASSVGERINYGYTF; DNA: TGTGCCAGCAGCGTAGGCGAACGGATTAACTATGGCTACACCTTC; size: -; J: TRBJ1-2; V: TRBV9; D: -
CDR3: CASSSYQGVQPQHF; DNA: TGTGCCAGCAGCTCGTACCAGGGGGTTCAGCCCCAGCATTTT; size: -; J: TRBJ1-5; V: TRBV5-6; D: TRBD1